The T cell receptor (beta chain) described here comes from a study of cytomegalovirus exposure and HLA in healthy donors. Study-wide results and caveats: Later on, an analysis found that several of the most significant clusters appeared to be linked to common viral pathogens, which included parvovirus B19.

This CDR3 contains 13 residues. The V gene's germline CDR1 is MNHNS and CDR2 SASEGT. V was clipped by 2 bases and J by 9 bases, with 12 bases between them. It was with 60 Vbeta and 13 Jbeta primers that the PCR ran. Original processing methods: In a later analysis, the count reached tens of millions of unique TCR beta chains, with about 9.9 million shared. The method was immunoSEQ multiplex PCR; TCRdb's version includes in-frame clones alone and lacks a portion of them. That table furnishes V, J and clone size, whereas the DNA furnished D and trimming. Of more than 150,000 clones listed, around 80% are singletons. On this clone itself: Its target is unknown.

Sequencing used PBMCs. The clonotype comes from a girl under 10 years old in good health and CMV-seropositive. V is TRBV6-1 and J is TRBJ2-3; no clear D. The CDR3 here is CASSEPFAGTQYF. For the CDR3, the DNA is TGTGCCAGCAGTGAACCCTTCGCAGGAACGCAGTATTTT.